This is a list of T cell receptor beta chains from one sample in a study of OX40 agonist ivuxolimab in advanced cancers. Method: immunoSEQ multiplex PCR; TCRdb's copy keeps in-frame clones and lacks some. The sample yields some 70,000 clones, around 84% seen once. The sample was CD4+ or CD8+ T cells sorted from blood, taken in a trial of the OX40 agonist ivuxolimab. The receptors stem from an adult with an advanced solid tumor such as melanoma, head and neck, liver or kidney cancer. Both conserved end residues are part of each CDR3. The D gene is left open where the match is weak. The size entry is marked missing in some rows and otherwise reads once, few, many or a size class.

>TRBV28|-|TRBD1|TRBJ1-2
CASSVPGQGSHRGYTF
TGTGCCAGCAGTGTGCCGGGACAGGGCTCCCATCGTGGCTACACCTTC
>TRBV4-1|-|-|TRBJ2-5
CASSQDRGGGVQETQYF
TGCGCCAGCAGCCAAGATCGAGGGGGTGGGGTACAAGAGACCCAGTACTTC
>TRBV9|once|-|TRBJ1-2
CASSDPFGSYGYTF
TGTGCCAGCAGCGACCCATTCGGGAGCTATGGCTACACCTTC
>TRBV30|-|-|TRBJ2-7
CAWTPLVGRGIYEQYF
TGTGCCTGGACCCCACTGGTGGGCAGGGGTATCTACGAGCAGTACTTC
>TRBV4-3|-|-|TRBJ1-3
CASSQDRGGGAGNTIYF
TGCGCCAGCAGCCAAGATCGCGGGGGGGGCGCGGGAAACACCATATATTTT
>TRBV9|-|-|TRBJ2-2
CASSVDVGLGWTGELFF
TGTGCCAGCAGCGTAGATGTGGGCTTGGGGTGGACCGGGGAGCTGTTTTTT
>TRBV7-2|-|TRBD1|TRBJ2-7
CASSHSGTGESYEQYF
TGCGCCAGCAGCCACTCTGGGACAGGGGAATCCTACGAGCAGTACTTC
>TRBV5-4|-|-|TRBJ2-2
CASSLWGGANTGELFF
TGTGCCAGCAGCCTCTGGGGTGGCGCGAACACCGGGGAGCTGTTTTTT
>TRBV6-1|-|-|TRBJ1-5
CASFDGTYQPQHF
TGTGCCAGCTTTGACGGTACCTATCAGCCCCAGCATTTT
>TRBV6-6|few|-|TRBJ1-5
CASSGGREGVQPQHF
TGTGCCAGCAGTGGGGGGCGAGAGGGGGTCCAGCCCCAGCATTTT
>TRBV30|-|TRBD1|TRBJ1-4
CAGKQGAGEKLFF
TGTGCCGGCAAACAGGGGGCAGGTGAAAAACTGTTTTTT
>TRBV5-4|-|TRBD1|TRBJ2-5
CASSGQGVRETQYF
TGTGCCAGCAGCGGACAGGGAGTTAGGGAGACCCAGTACTTC
>TRBV5-4|-|TRBD1|TRBJ2-1
CASSWGQGPNEQFF
TGTGCCAGCAGCTGGGGACAGGGTCCCAATGAGCAGTTCTTC
>TRBV19|-|-|TRBJ2-3
CASSIDTASTDTQYF
TGTGCCAGTAGTATAGACACGGCTAGCACAGATACGCAGTATTTT
>TRBV9|-|TRBD1|TRBJ1-6
CASSRGTGGGSPLHF
TGTGCCAGCAGTCGGGGGACAGGGGGCGGATCACCCCTCCACTTT
>TRBV20-1|-|-|TRBJ2-7
CSATQTYEQYF
TGCAGTGCTACACAGACCTACGAGCAGTACTTC
>TRBV5-1|many|-|TRBJ1-2
CASSLEQPYGYTF
TGCGCCAGCAGCTTGGAACAGCCCTATGGCTACACCTTC
>TRBV4-2|-|-|TRBJ1-2
CASSQPGKAWGYTF
TGTGCCAGCAGCCAACCTGGGAAGGCGTGGGGCTACACCTTC
>TRBV6-5|-|-|TRBJ1-2
CASSYSGGPNYGYTF
TGTGCCAGCAGTTACTCGGGGGGGCCCAACTATGGCTACACCTTC
>TRBV6-5|-|-|TRBJ1-2
CASSYSGREYGYTF
TGTGCCAGCAGTTACTCGGGCAGGGAGTATGGCTACACCTTC
>TRBV5-4|-|TRBD1|TRBJ2-7
CASSTGQGDTYEQYF
TGTGCCAGCAGCACTGGACAGGGGGATACCTACGAGCAGTACTTC
>TRBV2|-|-|TRBJ1-4
CASSETGPEKLFF
TGTGCCAGCAGTGAAACAGGCCCGGAAAAACTGTTTTTT
>TRBV7-9|once|-|TRBJ2-7
CASSLGEGQPSYEQYF
TGTGCCAGCAGCTTAGGGGAGGGACAGCCCTCCTACGAGCAGTACTTC
>TRBV7-2|-|-|TRBJ1-1
CASSIFNGRGPVF
TGTGCCAGCAGCATCTTCAACGGCCGGGGGCCCGTCTTT
>TRBV7-6|-|-|TRBJ1-3
CASSLAEGLGNTIYF
TGTGCCAGCAGCTTAGCGGAAGGACTTGGAAACACCATATATTTT
>TRBV28|-|TRBD1|TRBJ1-3
CASSLVLGQRAGNTIYF
TGTGCCAGCAGTTTGGTGTTGGGACAGCGGGCTGGAAACACCATATATTTT
>TRBV28|few|TRBD1|TRBJ1-1
CASSPDRGDTEAFF
TGTGCCAGCAGCCCTGACAGGGGTGACACTGAAGCTTTCTTT
>TRBV7-2|-|-|TRBJ1-2
CASSLTGQNGYTF
TGTGCCAGCAGCTTAACAGGTCAGAATGGCTACACCTTC
>TRBV9|few|-|TRBJ1-1
CASSVLQVNTEAFF
TGTGCCAGCAGCGTACTACAGGTCAACACTGAAGCTTTCTTT
>TRBV30|once|-|TRBJ1-1
CAWSVMGGGTAFF
TGTGCCTGGAGTGTGATGGGGGGCGGAACGGCTTTCTTT